This is a list of T cell receptor beta chains from one sample in a study of blood T cells in healthy people across ages. TCRdb recomputed calls from the 5' RACE reads with MiXCR, one row per CDR3 protein. The sample has about 650,000 distinct CDR3 sequences, roughly 32% seen once. Sequencing was done on a sample of blood. The receptors were sampled from a woman of 80 years or more in good health. CDR3s include the opening cysteine and the closing phenylalanine or tryptophan. D genes are given only for firm matches. Only some rows state a clone size, as once, few, many or a class for expanded clones.

>NA|TRBV5-5|many|TRBJ2-1
CASSLRQAGHEQFF
TGTGCCAGCAGCTTGAGACAGGCTGGCCATGAGCAGTTCTTC
>TRBD2|TRBV9|many|TRBJ2-7
CASSPRGGSFSYEQYF
TGTGCCAGCAGCCCCCGGGGGGGGTCCTTCTCCTACGAGCAGTACTTC
>NA|TRBV20-1|NA|TRBJ2-3
CSVPRGGDADTQYF
TGCAGTGTACCTAGGGGGGGCGATGCAGATACGCAGTATTTT
>NA|TRBV28|NA|TRBJ1-2
CASRFQGGSAGYTF
TGTGCCAGCAGGTTTCAGGGTGGGAGTGCTGGCTACACCTTC
>TRBD1|TRBV20-1|many|TRBJ1-2
CSASLDRVSKNYGYTF
TGCAGTGCTAGCCTAGACAGGGTCTCAAAGAACTATGGCTACACCTTC
>TRBD2|TRBV5-1|many|TRBJ2-3
CASSFGLASGGLADTQYF
TGCGCCAGCAGCTTCGGCTTGGCTAGCGGGGGGCTTGCAGATACGCAGTATTTT
>TRBD2|TRBV6-1|few|TRBJ2-2
CASKREGSMFF
TGTGCCAGCAAGAGGGAGGGGTCGATGTTTTTT
>NA|TRBV4-3|few|TRBJ1-2
CASSHADAKGYTF
TGCGCCAGCAGCCACGCCGACGCAAAAGGCTACACCTTC
>TRBD1|TRBV7-3|many|TRBJ2-5
CASSPQQVTGGLIETQYF
TGTGCCAGCAGCCCCCAACAGGTGACAGGGGGTCTTATAGAGACCCAGTACTTC
>TRBD1|TRBV7-2|NA|TRBJ1-2
CASSLHRTGRNYGYTF
TGTGCCAGCAGCTTACATAGGACAGGCCGTAACTATGGCTACACCTTC
>NA|TRBV5-1|NA|TRBJ1-1
CASQGFRNTEAFF
TGCGCCAGCCAGGGGTTTCGGAACACTGAAGCTTTCTTT
>TRBD1|TRBV3-1|many|TRBJ1-2
CASSRNSAGQGNYGYTF
TGTGCCAGCAGTCGAAATTCTGCGGGACAGGGGAACTATGGCTACACCTTC
>TRBD1|TRBV20-1|few|TRBJ1-1
CSASPLGQSNTEAFF
TGCAGTGCTAGCCCTTTGGGACAGTCGAACACTGAAGCTTTCTTT
>TRBD1|TRBV6-2/TRBV6-3|NA|TRBJ1-4
CASSYFLDRPDEKLFF
TGTGCCAGCAGTTACTTTCTGGACAGGCCGGATGAAAAACTGTTTTTT
>NA|TRBV6-5|many|TRBJ2-3
CASRGDIRGTDTQYF
TGTGCCAGCAGAGGGGACATACGGGGCACAGATACGCAGTATTTT
>TRBD1|TRBV3-1|NA|TRBJ1-1
CASTGTGRNTEAFF
TGTGCCAGCACCGGGACAGGGCGTAACACTGAAGCTTTCTTT
>TRBD2|TRBV6-1|few|TRBJ2-2
CATCEDLGGITGVLFF
TGTGCCACCTGTGAGGATTTGGGAGGGATCACCGGGGTGCTGTTTTTT